This TCR beta chain was recorded in a study of OX40 agonist ivuxolimab in advanced cancers. This clone was counted a single time. The table came from immunoSEQ multiplex PCR; TCRdb's copy has only in-frame clones and leaves some out. The data show about 100,000 clones, about nine tenths seen once. Germline lookup yields CDR1 SNHLY and CDR2 FYNNEI. The CDR3 has 14 residues. V lost 6 bases, J lost 1 base, and 13 bases lay in between. This specimen consisted of CD4+ or CD8+ T cells sorted from blood, obtained in a trial of the OX40 agonist ivuxolimab. The receptor's source is an adult with an advanced solid tumor such as melanoma, head and neck, liver or kidney cancer. This sequence joins TRBV2 and TRBJ2-7; D perhaps matches TRBD2 (7 bases). The CDR3 sequence is CASRRGGDSYEQYF. The DNA for the CDR3 is TGTGCCAGCAGGCGCGGGGGCGATTCCTACGAGCAGTACTTC.